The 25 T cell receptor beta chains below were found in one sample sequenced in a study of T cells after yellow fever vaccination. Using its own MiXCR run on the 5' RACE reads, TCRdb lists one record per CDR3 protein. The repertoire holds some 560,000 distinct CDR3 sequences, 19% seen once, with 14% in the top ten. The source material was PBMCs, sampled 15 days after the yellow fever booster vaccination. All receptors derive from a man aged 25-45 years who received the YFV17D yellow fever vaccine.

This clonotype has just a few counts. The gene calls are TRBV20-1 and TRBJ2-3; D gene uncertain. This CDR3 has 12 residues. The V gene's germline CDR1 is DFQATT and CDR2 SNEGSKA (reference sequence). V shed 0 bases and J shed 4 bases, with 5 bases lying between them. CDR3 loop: CSARDRSDTQYF. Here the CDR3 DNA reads TGCAGTGCTAGAGACAGGTCAGATACGCAGTATTTT.

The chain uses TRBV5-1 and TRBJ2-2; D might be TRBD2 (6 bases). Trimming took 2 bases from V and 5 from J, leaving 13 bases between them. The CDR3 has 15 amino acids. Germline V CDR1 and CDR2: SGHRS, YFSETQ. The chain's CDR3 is CASSFRDWRTGELFF. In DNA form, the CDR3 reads TGCGCCAGCAGCTTCAGGGACTGGAGAACCGGGGAGCTGTTTTTT. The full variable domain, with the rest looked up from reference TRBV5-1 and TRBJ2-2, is KAGVTQTPRYLIKTRGQQVTLSCSPISGHRSVSWYQQTPGQGLQFLFEYFSETQRNKGNFPGRFSGRQFSNSRSEMNVSTLELGDSALYLCASSFRDWRTGELFFGEGSRLTVL.

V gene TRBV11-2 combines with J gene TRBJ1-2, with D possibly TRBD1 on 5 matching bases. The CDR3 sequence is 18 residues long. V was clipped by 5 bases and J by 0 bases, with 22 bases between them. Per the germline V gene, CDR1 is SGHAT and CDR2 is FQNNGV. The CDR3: CASSLSTETYTPNYGYTF. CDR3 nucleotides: TGTGCCAGCAGCCTTTCGACAGAAACCTATACGCCTAACTATGGCTACACCTTC.

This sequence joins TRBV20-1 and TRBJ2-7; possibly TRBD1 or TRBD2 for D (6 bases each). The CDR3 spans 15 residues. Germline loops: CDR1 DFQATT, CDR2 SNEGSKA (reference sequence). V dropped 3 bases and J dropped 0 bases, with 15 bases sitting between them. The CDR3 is CSARRRGESSYEQYF. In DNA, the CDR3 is TGCAGTGCTAGGAGGAGGGGGGAGAGCTCCTACGAGCAGTACTTC.

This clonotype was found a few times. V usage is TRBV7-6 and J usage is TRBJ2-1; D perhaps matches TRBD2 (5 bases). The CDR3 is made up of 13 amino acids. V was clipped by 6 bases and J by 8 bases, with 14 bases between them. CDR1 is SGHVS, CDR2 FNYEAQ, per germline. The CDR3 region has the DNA TGTGCCAGCAGGCAGAGGGTTGGGGATGAGCAGTTCTTC. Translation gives CASRQRVGDEQFF. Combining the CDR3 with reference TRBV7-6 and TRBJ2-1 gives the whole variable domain GAGVSQSPRYKVTKRGQDVALRCDPISGHVSLYWYRQALGQGPEFLTYFNYEAQQDKSGLPNDRFSAERPEGSISTLTIQRTEQRDSAMYRCASRQRVGDEQFFGPGTRLTVL.

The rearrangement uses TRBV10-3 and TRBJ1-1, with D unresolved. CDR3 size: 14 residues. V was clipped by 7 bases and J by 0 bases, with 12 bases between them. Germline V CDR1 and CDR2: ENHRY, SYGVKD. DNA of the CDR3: TGTGCCATCATGCCCGACACCCTGAACACTGAAGCTTTCTTT. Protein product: CAIMPDTLNTEAFF.

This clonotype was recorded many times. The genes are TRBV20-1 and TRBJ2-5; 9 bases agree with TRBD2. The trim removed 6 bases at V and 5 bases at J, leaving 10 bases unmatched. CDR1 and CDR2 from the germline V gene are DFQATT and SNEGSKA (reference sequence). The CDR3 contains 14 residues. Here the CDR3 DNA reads TGCAGTGCCCGCGTGGGACTAGCAAGCGAGACCCAGTACTTC. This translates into CSARVGLASETQYF.

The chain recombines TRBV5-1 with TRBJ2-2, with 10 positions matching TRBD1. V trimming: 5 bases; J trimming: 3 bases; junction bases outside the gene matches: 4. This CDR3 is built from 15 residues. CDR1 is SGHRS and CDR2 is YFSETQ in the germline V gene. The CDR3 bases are TGCGCCAGCAGGCTCGGGACAGGGGACACCGGGGAGCTGTTTTTT. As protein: CASRLGTGDTGELFF.

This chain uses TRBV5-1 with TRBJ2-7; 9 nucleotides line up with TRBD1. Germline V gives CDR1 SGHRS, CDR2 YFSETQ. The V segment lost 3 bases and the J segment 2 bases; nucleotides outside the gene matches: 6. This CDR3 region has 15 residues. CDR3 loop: CASSSTGTGTYEQYF. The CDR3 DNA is TGCGCCAGCAGCTCAACCGGGACAGGGACCTACGAGCAGTACTTC.

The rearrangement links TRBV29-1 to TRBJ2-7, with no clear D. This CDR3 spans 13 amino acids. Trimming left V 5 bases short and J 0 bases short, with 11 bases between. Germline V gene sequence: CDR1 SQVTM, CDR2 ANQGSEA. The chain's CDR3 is CSVSPTFSYEQYF. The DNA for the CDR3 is TGCAGCGTTTCCCCGACATTCTCCTACGAGCAGTACTTC.

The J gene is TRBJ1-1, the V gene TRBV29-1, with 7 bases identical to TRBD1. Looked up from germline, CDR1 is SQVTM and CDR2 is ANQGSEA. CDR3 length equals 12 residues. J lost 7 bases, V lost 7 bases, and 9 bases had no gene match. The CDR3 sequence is CSGHTTGNEAFF. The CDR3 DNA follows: TGCAGCGGCCACACGACAGGGAATGAAGCTTTCTTT.

CDR3 amino acids: CASSFPGTSGSSFRYEQFF. In DNA form, the CDR3 reads TGCGCCAGCAGCTTCCCCGGGACTAGCGGGAGTTCTTTCCGGTATGAGCAGTTCTTC. The chain links TRBV5-1 to TRBJ2-1; TRBD2 aligns across 14 bases. The J segment lost 8 bases and the V segment lost 2 bases, leaving 15 bases of the junction unmatched. Germline V gene data show CDR1 as SGHRS and CDR2 as YFSETQ. The CDR3 has 19 residues.

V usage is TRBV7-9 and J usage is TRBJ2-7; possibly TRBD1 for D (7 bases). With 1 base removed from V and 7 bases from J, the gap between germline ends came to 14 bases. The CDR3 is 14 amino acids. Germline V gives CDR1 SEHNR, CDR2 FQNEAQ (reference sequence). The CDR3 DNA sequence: TGTGCCAGCAGCTTAGTGGAGGGGGCTGAGGAGCAGTACTTC. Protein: CASSLVEGAEEQYF.

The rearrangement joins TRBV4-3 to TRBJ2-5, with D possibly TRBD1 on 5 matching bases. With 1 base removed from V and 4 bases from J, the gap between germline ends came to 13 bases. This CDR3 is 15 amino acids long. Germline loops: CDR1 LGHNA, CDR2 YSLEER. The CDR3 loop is CASSQVNRKGETQYF. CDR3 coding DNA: TGCGCCAGCAGCCAAGTGAACAGGAAGGGAGAGACCCAGTACTTC.

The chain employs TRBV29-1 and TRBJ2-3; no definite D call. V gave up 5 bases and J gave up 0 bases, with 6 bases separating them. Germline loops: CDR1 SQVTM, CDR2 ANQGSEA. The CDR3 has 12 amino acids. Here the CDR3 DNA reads TGCAGCGTTCCCCAGAGCACAGATACGCAGTATTTT. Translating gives CSVPQSTDTQYF.

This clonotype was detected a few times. The CDR3 loop reads CASSLDRDNTEAFF. The CDR3 nucleotides read TGTGCCAGTAGTTTGGACAGGGACAACACTGAAGCTTTCTTT. The chain couples TRBV19 to TRBJ1-1; 8 positions agree with TRBD1. CDR3 length: 14 residues. Germline-derived CDR1 and CDR2 are LNHDA and SQIVND (reference sequence). The trim removed 5 bases at V and 2 bases at J, leaving 4 bases unmatched.

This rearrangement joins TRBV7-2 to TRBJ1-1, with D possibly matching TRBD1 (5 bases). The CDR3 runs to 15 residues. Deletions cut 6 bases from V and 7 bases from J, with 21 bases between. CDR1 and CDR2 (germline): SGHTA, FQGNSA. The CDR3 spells CASSPPAGGSVEAFF. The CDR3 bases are TGTGCCAGCAGTCCACCGGCGGGGGGTTCTGTTGAAGCTTTCTTT.

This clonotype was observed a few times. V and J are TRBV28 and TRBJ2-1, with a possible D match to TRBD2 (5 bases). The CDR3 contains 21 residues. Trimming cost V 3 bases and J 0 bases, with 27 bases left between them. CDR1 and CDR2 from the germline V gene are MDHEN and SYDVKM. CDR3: CASSFQTPSFVSSGSYNEQFF. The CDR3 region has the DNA TGTGCCAGCAGTTTTCAAACTCCTAGCTTCGTCTCGAGTGGCTCCTACAATGAGCAGTTCTTC.

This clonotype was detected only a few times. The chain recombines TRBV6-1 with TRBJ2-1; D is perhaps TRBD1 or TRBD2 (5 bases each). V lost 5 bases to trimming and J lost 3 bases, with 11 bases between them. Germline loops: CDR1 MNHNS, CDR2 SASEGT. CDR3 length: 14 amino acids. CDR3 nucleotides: TGTGCCAGCAGTCGCCGGGACGGCTACAATGAGCAGTTCTTC. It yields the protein CASSRRDGYNEQFF.

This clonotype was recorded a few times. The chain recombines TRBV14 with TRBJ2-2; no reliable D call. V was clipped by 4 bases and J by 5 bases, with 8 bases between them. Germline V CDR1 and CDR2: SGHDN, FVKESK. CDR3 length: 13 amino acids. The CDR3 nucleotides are TGTGCCAGCAGCCGGATCTCAACCGGGGAGCTGTTTTTT. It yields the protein CASSRISTGELFF.

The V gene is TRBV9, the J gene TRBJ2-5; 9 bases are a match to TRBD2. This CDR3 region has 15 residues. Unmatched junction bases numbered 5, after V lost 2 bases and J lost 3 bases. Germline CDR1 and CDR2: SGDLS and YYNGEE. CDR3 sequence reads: CASSVSPSGEETQYF. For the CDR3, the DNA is TGTGCCAGCAGCGTTTCCCCTAGCGGGGAAGAGACCCAGTACTTC. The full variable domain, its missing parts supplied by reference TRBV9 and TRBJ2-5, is DSGVTQTPKHLITATGQRVTLRCSPRSGDLSVYWYQQSLDQGLQFLIQYYNGEERAKGNILERFSAQQFPDLHSELNLSSLELGDSALYFCASSVSPSGEETQYFGPGTRLLVL.

CDR3 in DNA: TGTGCCAGCAGTGAAGCGCGACTAGCGGATAGAAAAGAGACCCAGTACTTC. This codes for CASSEARLADRKETQYF. The V gene is TRBV2, the J gene TRBJ2-5; 9 nucleotides align to TRBD2. V shed 0 bases, J shed 3 bases, and the junction held 8 bases outside the gene matches. In germline, CDR1 is SNHLY, CDR2 FYNNEI. This CDR3 contains 17 residues.

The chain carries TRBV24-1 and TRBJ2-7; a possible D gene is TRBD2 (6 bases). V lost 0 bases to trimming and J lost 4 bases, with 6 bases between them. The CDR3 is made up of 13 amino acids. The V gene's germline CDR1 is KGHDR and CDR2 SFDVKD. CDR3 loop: CATSDLGGYEQYF. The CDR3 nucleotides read TGTGCCACCAGTGATTTGGGAGGGTACGAGCAGTACTTC.

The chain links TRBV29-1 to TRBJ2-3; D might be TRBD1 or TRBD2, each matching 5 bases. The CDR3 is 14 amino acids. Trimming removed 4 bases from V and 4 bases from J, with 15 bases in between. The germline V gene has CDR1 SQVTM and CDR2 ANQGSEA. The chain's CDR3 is CSVVGDRTSDTQYF. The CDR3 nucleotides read TGCAGCGTTGTAGGGGACCGCACCTCAGATACGCAGTATTTT.

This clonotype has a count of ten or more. The CDR3 here is CSSDREYNEQFF. In DNA form, the CDR3 reads TGCAGTAGTGACAGGGAATACAATGAGCAGTTCTTC. The chain uses TRBV29-1 and TRBJ2-1; 7 bases match TRBD1. This CDR3 is built from 12 residues. Germline lookup yields CDR1 SQVTM and CDR2 ANQGSEA.